This T cell receptor beta chain was obtained from a study of cytomegalovirus exposure and HLA in healthy donors (dated by TCRdb to 2016 to 2017). Regarding the study in general: In an earlier analysis of some 550 of the donors, around 300 Gb of sequence data and 90 million to 120 million unique TCR beta sequences from roughly 200 million T cells were reported. An early release covering roughly 640 HLA-typed donors comprised approximately 300 gigabases of sequencing data and tens of millions of unique TCR sequences. The genetic ancestry cluster associated with self-reported Caucasian donors included over 80% of the roughly 360 genotyped donors. The study aimed to test whether cataloging public T cell receptors could reveal signatures of past pathogen exposure. Using immunosequencing, the study profiled T cell repertoires from fewer than 850 subjects and related those repertoires to cytomegalovirus serostatus. Along with the roughly 610-subject first cohort, a separate validation cohort of 120 different subjects was used. The study combined high-throughput TCR immunosequencing, statistical association of individual TCRs with disease status, and machine learning to predict cytomegalovirus infection status. To study patterns of TCR occurrence, a later analysis re-analyzed previously published TCR beta repertoires from 666 donors and added high-resolution HLA genotyping. Rather than drawing on any new phenotypic data, the later analysis identified candidate immune exposures from TCR beta sequences and the way those sequences occurred across donors. An earlier analysis of 500 to 650 of the donors applied high-throughput TCR beta sequencing to assess whether each TCR beta V gene segment acted as functional or pseudogenic. Alongside the repertoire data, information on donor age, sex, ethnicity and CMV serostatus was compiled. Genome-wide SNP genotypes for about three fifths of the roughly 670 donors were used in a later genetic analysis, which treated that subset as a discovery cohort. All discovery cohort repertoires had been generated on a single sequencing platform. HLA typing included class I and class II loci at four-digit resolution. The number of typed donors differed by locus: 629-630 for A, B, C, DRB1 and DQB1; some 540 for DQA1; 606 for DPA1; and some 450 for DPB1. Because of strong linkage in the cohort, roughly five DR-DQ haplotypes were treated as single units for association and clustering. Among about 410 genotyped donors of the cohort, an average of approximately 200,000 unique TCR beta nucleotide sequences was sequenced per donor, of which about 19% were non-productive.

Broader findings and caveats from the paper: A cluster of highly shared sequence variants was judged likely to represent a technical artifact of the sequencing pipeline. The authors suggested that the approach could potentially be generalized to other disease states and immunological phenotypes. Several of the top co-occurrence clusters appeared to be linked to parvovirus B19, influenza, CMV and Epstein-Barr virus, according to a later analysis. The study gave a list of 150 to 200 TCR beta chains associated with cytomegalovirus. Three of the identified cytomegalovirus-associated TCR beta chains were confirmed in vitro to be specific for cytomegalovirus antigens. Because counts were too low, about 15 rarely observed V segments, including chromosome 9 orphons, were left out of the earlier analysis of 587 of the donors. Roughly uniform sequencing depth across donors was assumed in presence/absence analyses, although this assumption may not hold. Broadly in line with IMGT annotations, most TCR beta V segments showed up in productive rearrangements about 87% or about 30% of the time in an earlier analysis of several hundred of the donors. Most CMV-associated TCR beta chains appeared to be HLA-restricted in a later analysis, and the HLA associations seemed to be driven largely by CMV exposure. A later analysis associated 16,951 TCR beta sequences with specific HLA alleles at a false discovery rate of 0.05. Most TCR sequences were observed very rarely across donors, whereas some public TCRs were present in many individuals. Compared with equally common non-associated chains, HLA-associated TCR beta chains in a later analysis were more clonally expanded and had lower generation probabilities. Linkage disequilibrium might explain the correlated functional status among segregating V segments, but an unknown experimental factor could not be excluded. A further reported finding was that TCR beta sequences accurately predicted the HLA-A and HLA-B alleles for most subjects in the first cohort. Some IMGT-functional V segments, including TRBV6-2 and TRBV6-3, could not be told apart with the 87-base-pair reads, so those segments were excluded. For the cohort, immune exposure information was limited to CMV serostatus. Assigning TCR associations to individual alleles was difficult when HLA alleles, especially DR and DQ, strongly co-occurred. In this cohort, only TCR beta chains were sequenced, and detectable features were limited by the absence of alpha or paired-chain data. According to a later genetic analysis, donors in an Asian-associated ancestry cluster had fewer N-insertions in productive TCRs than the approximately 700-donor mean. Cytomegalovirus status was reported to be diagnosed by the classifier with high specificity and sensitivity in both the original and validation cohorts. Because HLA typing was unavailable for some donors at each locus, only the typed subset was used in association tests. In a later analysis, the rate of TCR association differed among HLA loci, with DRB1 alleles having the most associated TCRs and HLA-C alleles having the fewest. An association between a missense DCLRE1C variant and V-gene and J-gene trimming of TCR beta chains was found in a later genetic analysis and replicated in an independent cohort.

Library preparation employed the immunoSEQ multiplex PCR assay. The multiplex PCR relied on a mix of 60 forward primers for TCR Vbeta segments and 13 reverse primers for TCR Jbeta segments. The CDR3 region of rearranged TCR beta genes was amplified from genomic DNA with a multiplex PCR assay. On the Illumina HiSeq System, the amplified TCR beta libraries were sequenced as 87-base-pair reads. The study's own analysis went as follows. A later analysis counted some 74 million unique TCR beta chains across the 690 or so repertoires, and some 12 million of these chains were shared by at least two donors. A nearest-neighbor algorithm error-corrected the raw reads and collapsed the reads into unique sequences, merging closely related sequences to remove PCR and sequencing errors. CDR3 sequences were aligned to IMGT reference sequences to assign V, D and J gene segments. For a sequence to be retained, at least a six-nucleotide match to both a V gene segment and a J gene segment was required. Rearrangements were called productive when the CDR3 lacked stop codons and stayed in frame with V and J; all others were non-productive. Following IMGT convention, CDR3 was defined as the stretch from the second conserved V-encoded cysteine up to the conserved J-encoded phenylalanine. In an earlier analysis of just under 600 of the donors, sequences lacking an unambiguous match to a single V gene segment were excluded. In an earlier analysis of approximately 560 of the donors, a V segment was called functional when productive rearrangements were above 56.7%, and segregating when the standard deviation between donors exceeded 5%. A statistical classification framework was built to diagnose cytomegalovirus status from the catalog of TCR beta chain sequences. V and J gene assignment, in a later analysis, came from comparing TCR nucleotide sequences with IMGT/GENE-DB human TR gene sequences. A later analysis assigned CDR3 sequences and most-parsimonious VDJ recombination scenarios with the TCRdist pipeline. A later analysis defined each TCR beta chain by its CDR3 amino acid sequence plus V-gene family, and excluded reads lacking a unique V-gene family. As a way to deal with suspected cross-contamination and a sequencing artifact, a later analysis dropped under 600 nucleotide sequences that were highly shared and had low generation probability. In a later analysis, a clonal expansion index for each public chain was calculated from normalized within-repertoire ranks of inferred template counts. A later analysis computed generation probabilities with a VDJ recombination model fitted to out-of-frame rearrangements, and checked the results against IGoR. Hypergeometric tests were used in a later analysis to score TCR-TCR, TCR-HLA and TCR-CMV co-occurrence, with a repertoire-size bias correction applied to the TCR pairs. In a later analysis, false discovery rates were estimated by permuting HLA or CMV assignments 20 times. A later analysis grouped co-occurring TCRs with DBSCAN, adding TCRdist sequence similarity when clustering within HLA-allele-positive subsets. Repertoires with fewer than 30,000 or more than 120,000 public chains, plus five repertoires with anomalous nucleotide sharing, were excluded from co-occurrence clustering. What TCRdb holds here is the immuneACCESS table cut down to in-frame rearrangements. Part of the clones is not present; checked against another copy, under half of the missing clones reflect an unresolved V gene, and the others are unexplained. Clone size and V and J calls were adopted from that table, with D and trimming inferred from the DNA. Per the sample table, the count is about 130,000 clones. The top ten clones comprise around 1.6% of the sample.

Per the germline V gene, SNHLY is the CDR1 and FYNNEI is the CDR2. From V the trimming removes 6 bases and from J it removes 5 bases, while the gene matches leave 1 base of the junction unaccounted for. The CDR3 runs 13 amino acids, cysteine and phenylalanine included. Here the CDR3 DNA is all that survives: 39 bases in frame from base 1. The cohort was made up of 500 to 850 healthy bone marrow donors. All cohort members were sampled while nominally healthy, although unrecorded immune exposures were likely present. The donor was CMV seropositive and belonged to the group of 250 to 300 seropositive cohort members. A peripheral blood sample was provided by each donor, and peripheral blood mononuclear cells were used for TCR beta sequencing. The Qiagen DNeasy Blood Extraction Kit was used to extract genomic DNA from the blood cell samples. On this clone: The antigen it recognizes is unknown.

Recombination connected TRBV2 to TRBJ1-5, and 10 junctional nucleotides match TRBD1. This receptor was identified in a woman aged 40 to 50 in good health and CMV-seropositive. The specimen sequenced was PBMCs. Read as DNA, the sequence is TGTGCCAGCAGAGGACAGGGGGATCAGCCCCAGCATTTT. It translates as CASRGQGDQPQHF. The reference TRBV2 and TRBJ1-5 proteins fill in what lies around the CDR3, so the full variable domain reads EPEVTQTPSHQVTQMGQEVILRCVPISNHLYFYWYRQILGQKVEFLVSFYNNEISEKSEIFDDQFSVERPDGSNFTLKIRSTKLEDSAMYFCASRGQGDQPQHFGDGTRLSIL.